These 9 T cell receptor beta chains came from one sample sequenced in a study of vaccination effects on CD4 cells after COVID-19. Their antigen targets remain unknown. Measured with immunoSEQ multiplex PCR; TCRdb has only the in-frame clones, and not every one. The table shows about 31,000 clones, with 80% occurring only once. Antigen-specific CD4+ T cell clonotypes were called by their expansion after viral peptide-pool culture in ViraFEST. Subsequent to less than 13 days of culture, CD4+ T cells were isolated. Two-dose vaccination with either BNT162b2 or mRNA-1273 was given to the participants. Sequencing used CD4+ T cells from PBMCs cultured with SARS-CoV-2 spike peptides, obtained after COVID-19 vaccination. The receptors here all came from a human donor who received a COVID-19 vaccine. Some clones in this sample may be carry-over from other donors' samples.

This chain joins TRBV9 and TRBJ1-2; D call uncertain. Germline CDR1 is SGDLS and CDR2 is YYNGEE. The CDR3 is 11 residues long. V shed 3 bases and J shed 2 bases, with 2 bases lying between them. For the CDR3, the DNA is TGTGCCAGCAGCGACAACTATGGCTACACCTTC. Its translation is CASSDNYGYTF.

The chain has TRBV4-1 and TRBJ1-1; D remains ambiguous. V was trimmed by 0 bases and J by 6 bases, leaving 5 bases between them. The CDR3 is 12 residues long. Germline CDR1 is MGHRA and CDR2 is YSYEKL. DNA of the CDR3: TGCGCCAGCAGCCAAGAGGGAGCTGAAGCTTTCTTT. Translating gives CASSQEGAEAFF.

The rearrangement joins TRBV28 to TRBJ2-7; 11 bases are shared with TRBD2. The length of the CDR3 is 15 residues. The germline V gene has CDR1 MDHEN and CDR2 SYDVKM. With 5 bases clipped from V and 4 bases from J, the junction kept 7 bases outside the gene matches. This CDR3 reads CASSRIAGGLYEQYV. CDR3 DNA: TGTGCCAGCAGTCGCATAGCGGGGGGGCTGTACGAGCAGTACGTC.

In its sample, this clone was seen once. V usage is TRBV15 and J usage is TRBJ2-7; D is possibly TRBD2 (7 bases). Looked up from germline, CDR1 is LNHNV and CDR2 is YYDKDF (reference sequence). Between the trimmed V and J ends, which lost 1 base and 7 bases, there was a span of 11 bases. This CDR3 spans 13 amino acids. This chain's CDR3 is CATSRVRGGEQYV. Here the CDR3 DNA reads TGTGCCACCAGCAGAGTTAGGGGGGGGGAGCAGTACGTC.

The gene calls are TRBV7-2 and TRBJ2-3; 9 bases align to TRBD2. Germline V gene lookup returns CDR1 SGHTA and CDR2 FQGNSA. CDR3 length: 17 amino acids. The junction had 9 bases not matched to a gene; V was cut back by 2 bases and J by 3 bases. In DNA, the CDR3 is TGTGCCAGCAGCTTACGGGGCGGGGGGGCTAGGACAGATACGCAGTATTTT. Its protein is CASSLRGGGARTDTQYF.

This clone was found once. The chain links TRBV9 to TRBJ2-2; TRBD1 agrees at 8 bases. This CDR3 is built from 15 residues. The trim removed 4 bases at V and 2 bases at J, leaving 4 bases unmatched. Germline loops: CDR1 SGDLS, CDR2 YYNGEE. The CDR3 protein is CASSYGQGNTGELFF. The CDR3 DNA is TGTGCCAGCAGCTATGGACAGGGTAACACCGGGGAGCTGTTTTTT.

J is TRBJ1-4 and V is TRBV4-1; 9 bases align to TRBD1. The germline V gene has CDR1 MGHRA and CDR2 YSYEKL. This CDR3 comprises 17 residues. V shed 1 base, J shed 7 bases, and the junction held 10 bases outside the gene matches. CDR3 nucleotide sequence: TGCGCCAGCAGCCAAGCCTACTACAGGGGACAGGGTGAAAAACTGTTTTTT. Its protein product is CASSQAYYRGQGEKLFF.

J is TRBJ2-1 and V is TRBV5-1; TRBD2 matches at 12 bases. Germline CDR1 SGHRS, CDR2 YFSETQ. This CDR3 spans 15 amino acids. Trimming removed 1 base from V and 7 bases from J; junction bases left unmatched: 3. As DNA, the CDR3 is TGCGCCAGCAGCTTGACTAGCGGGGGGTCGAATGAGCAGTTCTTC. Translation: CASSLTSGGSNEQFF.

The chain combines TRBV7-3 with TRBJ2-1; D may be TRBD2 (6 bases). CDR3 length equals 12 residues. Looked up from germline, CDR1 is SGHTA and CDR2 is FQGTGA. Between the trimmed V and J ends, which lost 3 bases and 8 bases, there was a span of 8 bases. The CDR3 region has the DNA TGTGCCAGCAGCTTCAGGGAGGATGAGCAGTTCTTC. It yields the protein CASSFREDEQFF.